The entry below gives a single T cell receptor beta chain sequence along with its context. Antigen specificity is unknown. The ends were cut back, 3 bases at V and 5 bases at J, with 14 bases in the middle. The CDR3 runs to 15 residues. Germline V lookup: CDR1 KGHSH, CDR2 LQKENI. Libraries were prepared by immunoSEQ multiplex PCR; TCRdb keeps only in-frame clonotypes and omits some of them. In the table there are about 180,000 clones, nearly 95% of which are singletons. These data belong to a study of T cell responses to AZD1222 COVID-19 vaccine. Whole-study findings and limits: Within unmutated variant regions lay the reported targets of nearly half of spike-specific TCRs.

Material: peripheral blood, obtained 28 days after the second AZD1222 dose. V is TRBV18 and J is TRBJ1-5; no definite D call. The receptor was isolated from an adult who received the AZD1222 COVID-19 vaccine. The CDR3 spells CASSPFSQNHQPQHF. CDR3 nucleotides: TGTGCCAGCTCACCTTTTTCCCAAAACCATCAGCCCCAGCATTTT. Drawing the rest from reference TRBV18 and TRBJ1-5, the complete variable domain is NAGVMQNPRHLVRRRGQEARLRCSPMKGHSHVYWYRQLPEEGLKFMVYLQKENIIDESGMPKERFSAEFPKEGPSILRIQQVVRGDSAAYFCASSPFSQNHQPQHFGDGTRLSIL.